This T cell receptor (beta chain) was sequenced during a study of blood T cell repertoires in COVID-19. Study in general: Acute and convalescent COVID-19 samples came from the United States, Italy and Spain. In each case, the material was cDNA or gDNA derived from T cells, B-cell-depleted T cells, or PBMCs.

CDR1 is MNHEY, CDR2 SVGAGI, per germline. Trimming left V 5 bases short and J 1 base short, with 8 bases between. This CDR3 spans 14 amino acids. As originally analysed: The authors estimated nucleated cell counts from reference gene primer amplification. Profiling relied on immunoSEQ multiplex PCR, and the TCRdb table lists in-frame clones only, not all of them. From that table come the V and J calls and clone size; the DNA was used to work out D and trimming. The sample yields around 210,000 clones, roughly 75% seen once. What was sequenced was peripheral blood. The chain combines TRBV6-5 with TRBJ2-2; D gene unclear. This sequence was found in a woman aged 65 to 85 with acute or convalescent COVID-19. CDR3 amino acids: CASSTVRNTGELFF. In DNA form, the CDR3 reads TGTGCCAGCAGTACGGTTCGGAACACCGGGGAGCTGTTTTTT.